This entry features one T cell receptor beta chain sequence. The data belong to a study of blood T cell repertoires in COVID-19. About the study: Nucleic acid was either cDNA or gDNA, and it came from T cells, B-cell-depleted T cells, or PBMCs.

Data came from immunoSEQ multiplex PCR; TCRdb stores just in-frame clones and leaves some out. Among under 300,000 clones listed, roughly four fifths were seen once. The receptor was derived from a man between 50 and 59 years old with acute or convalescent COVID-19. Material: peripheral blood.

CDR3 amino acids: CASSYSASSYEQYF. The CDR3, as DNA: TGTGCCAGCAGTTACTCCGCCAGCTCCTACGAGCAGTACTTC. The chain carries TRBV6-5 and TRBJ2-7; D unresolved. In germline, CDR1 is MNHEY, CDR2 SVGAGI. This CDR3 spans 14 amino acids. The V end lost 0 bases, the J end lost 0 bases, and 6 bases lay between the germline ends.